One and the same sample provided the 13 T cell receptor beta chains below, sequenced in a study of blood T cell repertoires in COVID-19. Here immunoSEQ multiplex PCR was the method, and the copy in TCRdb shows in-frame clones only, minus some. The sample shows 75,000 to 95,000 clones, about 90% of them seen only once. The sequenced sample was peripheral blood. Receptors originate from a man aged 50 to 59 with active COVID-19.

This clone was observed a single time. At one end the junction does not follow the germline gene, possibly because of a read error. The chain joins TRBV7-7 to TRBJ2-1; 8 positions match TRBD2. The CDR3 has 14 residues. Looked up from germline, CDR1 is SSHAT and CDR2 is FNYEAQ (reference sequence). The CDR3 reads CASSLSTSGNEQFF. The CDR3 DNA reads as TGTGCTAGCAGCTTATCCACTAGCGGCAATGAGCAGTTCTTC.

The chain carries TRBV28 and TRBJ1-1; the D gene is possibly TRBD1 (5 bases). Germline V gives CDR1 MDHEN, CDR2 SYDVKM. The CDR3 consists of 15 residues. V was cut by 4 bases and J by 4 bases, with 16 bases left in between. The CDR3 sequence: CASSSGLREGTEAFF. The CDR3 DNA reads TGTGCCAGCAGTTCGGGACTCCGGGAGGGCACTGAAGCTTTCTTT.

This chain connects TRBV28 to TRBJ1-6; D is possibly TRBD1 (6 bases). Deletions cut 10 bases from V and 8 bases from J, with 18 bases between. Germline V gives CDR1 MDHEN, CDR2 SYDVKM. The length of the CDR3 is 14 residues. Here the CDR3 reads CATTFHRADSPLHF. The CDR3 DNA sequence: TGTGCCACCACTTTTCACAGGGCTGATTCACCCCTCCACTTT.

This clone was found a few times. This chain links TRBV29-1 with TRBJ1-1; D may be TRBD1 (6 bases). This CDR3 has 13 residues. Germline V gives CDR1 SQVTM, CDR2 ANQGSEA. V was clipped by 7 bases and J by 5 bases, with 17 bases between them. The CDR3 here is CSGLGGRWTEAFF. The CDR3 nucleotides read TGCAGCGGGTTGGGGGGGCGGTGGACTGAAGCTTTCTTT.

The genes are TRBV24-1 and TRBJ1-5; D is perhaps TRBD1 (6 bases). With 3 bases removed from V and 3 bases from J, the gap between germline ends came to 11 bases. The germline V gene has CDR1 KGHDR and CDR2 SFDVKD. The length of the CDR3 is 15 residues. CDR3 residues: CATSDGRDINQPQHF. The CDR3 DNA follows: TGTGCCACCAGTGATGGCCGGGACATCAATCAGCCCCAGCATTTT.

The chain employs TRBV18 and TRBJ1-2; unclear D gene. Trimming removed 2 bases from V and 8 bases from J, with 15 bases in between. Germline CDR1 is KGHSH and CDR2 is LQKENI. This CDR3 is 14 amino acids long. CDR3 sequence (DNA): TGTGCCAGCTCACCAAGCGCGGCAGAGGGAGGCTACACCTTC. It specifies CASSPSAAEGGYTF.

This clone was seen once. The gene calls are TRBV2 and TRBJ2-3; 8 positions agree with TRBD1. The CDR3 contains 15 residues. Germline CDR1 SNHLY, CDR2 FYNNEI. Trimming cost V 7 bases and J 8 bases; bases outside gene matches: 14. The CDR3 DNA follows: TGTGCCAGCACCGCCCCTGGACAGGGCGCAGTTACGCAGTATTTT. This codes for CASTAPGQGAVTQYF.

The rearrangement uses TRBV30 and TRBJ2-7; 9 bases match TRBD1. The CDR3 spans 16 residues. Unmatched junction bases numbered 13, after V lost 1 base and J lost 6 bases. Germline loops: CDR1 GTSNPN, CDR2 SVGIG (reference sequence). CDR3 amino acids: CAWSGTRDRVSREQYF. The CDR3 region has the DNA TGTGCCTGGAGTGGTACCCGGGACAGGGTATCTCGCGAGCAGTACTTC.

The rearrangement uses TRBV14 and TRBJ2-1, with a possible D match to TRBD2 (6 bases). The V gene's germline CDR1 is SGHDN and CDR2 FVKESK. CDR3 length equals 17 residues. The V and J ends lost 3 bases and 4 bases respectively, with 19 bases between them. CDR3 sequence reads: CASSQQPGAAGYNEQFF. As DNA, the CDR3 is TGTGCCAGCAGCCAGCAACCGGGCGCGGCGGGATACAATGAGCAGTTCTTC.

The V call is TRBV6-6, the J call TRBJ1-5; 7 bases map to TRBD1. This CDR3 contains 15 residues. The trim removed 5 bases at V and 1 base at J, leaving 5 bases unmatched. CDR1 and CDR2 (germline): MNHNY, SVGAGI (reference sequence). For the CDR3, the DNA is TGTGCCAGCAGTCTTCAGGGGGGAAGCAATCAGCCCCAGCATTTT. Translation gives CASSLQGGSNQPQHF.

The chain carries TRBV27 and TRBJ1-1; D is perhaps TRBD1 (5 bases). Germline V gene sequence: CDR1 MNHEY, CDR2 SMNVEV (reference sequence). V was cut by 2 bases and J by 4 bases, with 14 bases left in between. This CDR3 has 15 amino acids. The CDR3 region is CASSLVGGESTEAFF. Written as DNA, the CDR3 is TGTGCCAGCAGTTTAGTAGGAGGGGAGAGCACTGAAGCTTTCTTT.

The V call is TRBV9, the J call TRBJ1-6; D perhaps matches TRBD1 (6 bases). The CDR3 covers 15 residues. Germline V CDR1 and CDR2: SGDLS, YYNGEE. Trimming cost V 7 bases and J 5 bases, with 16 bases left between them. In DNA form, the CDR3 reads TGTGCCAGCGCCCGGGGGGGGGCGGATAATTCACCCCTCCACTTT. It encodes CASARGGADNSPLHF.

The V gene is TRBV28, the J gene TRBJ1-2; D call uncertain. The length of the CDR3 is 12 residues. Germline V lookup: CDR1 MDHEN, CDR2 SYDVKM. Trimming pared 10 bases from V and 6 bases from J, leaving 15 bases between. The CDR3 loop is CAIATRLNGYTF. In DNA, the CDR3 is TGTGCCATCGCGACAAGATTAAATGGCTACACCTTC.